What follows is one T cell receptor (beta chain) and its context. The CDR3 is 15 amino acids. V lost 1 base and J 3 bases, leaving 13 bases between the germline ends. Germline CDR1 reads SGHAT; CDR2 reads FQNNGV. This entry comes from a study of blood T cell repertoires in COVID-19. Study-level information: The samples span acute and convalescent COVID-19 from the United States, Italy and Spain. Sources were T cells, B-cell-depleted T cells, or PBMCs; the material itself was cDNA or gDNA.

Here immunoSEQ multiplex PCR was the method, and the copy in TCRdb shows in-frame clones only, minus some. The sample gives 200,000 to 250,000 clones, about 80% of which show up once; over 7.5% is in the top ten. The TCR comes from an elderly man with acute or convalescent COVID-19. The rearrangement links TRBV11-2 to TRBJ2-7; the D gene is possibly TRBD2 (7 bases). Source material: peripheral blood. DNA of the CDR3: TGTGCCAGCAGCTTAGGAACAGGGAGGGTCTACGAGCAGTACTTC. It codes for CASSLGTGRVYEQYF.